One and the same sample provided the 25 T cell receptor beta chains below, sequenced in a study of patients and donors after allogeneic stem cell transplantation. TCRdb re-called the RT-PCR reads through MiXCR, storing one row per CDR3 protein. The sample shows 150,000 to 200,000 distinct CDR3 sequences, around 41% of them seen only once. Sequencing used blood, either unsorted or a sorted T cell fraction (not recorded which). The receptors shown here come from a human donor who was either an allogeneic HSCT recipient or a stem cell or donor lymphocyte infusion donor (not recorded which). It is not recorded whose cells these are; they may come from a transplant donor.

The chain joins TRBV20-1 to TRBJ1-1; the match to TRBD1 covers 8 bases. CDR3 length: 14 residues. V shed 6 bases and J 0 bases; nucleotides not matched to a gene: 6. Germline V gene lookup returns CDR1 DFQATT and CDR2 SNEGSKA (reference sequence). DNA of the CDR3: TGCAGTGCCCGACAGGGGCCCATGAACACTGAAGCTTTCTTT. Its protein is CSARQGPMNTEAFF.

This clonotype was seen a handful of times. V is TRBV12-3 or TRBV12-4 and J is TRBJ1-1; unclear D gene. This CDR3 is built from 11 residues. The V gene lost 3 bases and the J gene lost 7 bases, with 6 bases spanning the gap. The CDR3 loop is CASSLGIEAFF. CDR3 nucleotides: TGTGCCAGCAGTTTGGGGATTGAAGCTTTCTTT.

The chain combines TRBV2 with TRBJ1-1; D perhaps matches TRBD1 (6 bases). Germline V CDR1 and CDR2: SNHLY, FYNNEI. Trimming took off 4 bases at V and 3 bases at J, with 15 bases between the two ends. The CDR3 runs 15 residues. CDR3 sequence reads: CASSVAGERDTEAFF. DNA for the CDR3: TGTGCCAGCAGTGTCGCAGGGGAACGGGACACTGAAGCTTTCTTT. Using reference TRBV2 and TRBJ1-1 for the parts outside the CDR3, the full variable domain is EPEVTQTPSHQVTQMGQEVILRCVPISNHLYFYWYRQILGQKVEFLVSFYNNEISEKSEIFDDQFSVERPDGSNFTLKIRSTKLEDSAMYFCASSVAGERDTEAFFGQGTRLTVV.

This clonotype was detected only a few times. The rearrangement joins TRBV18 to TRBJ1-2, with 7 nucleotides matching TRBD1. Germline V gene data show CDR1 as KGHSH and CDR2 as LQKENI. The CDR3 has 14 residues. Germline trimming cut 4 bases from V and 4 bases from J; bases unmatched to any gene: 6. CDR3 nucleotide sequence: TGTGCCAGCTCACTCGACCGGGACAGCTATGGCTACACCTTC. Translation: CASSLDRDSYGYTF. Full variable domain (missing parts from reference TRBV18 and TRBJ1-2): NAGVMQNPRHLVRRRGQEARLRCSPMKGHSHVYWYRQLPEEGLKFMVYLQKENIIDESGMPKERFSAEFPKEGPSILRIQQVVRGDSAAYFCASSLDRDSYGYTFGSGTRLTVV.

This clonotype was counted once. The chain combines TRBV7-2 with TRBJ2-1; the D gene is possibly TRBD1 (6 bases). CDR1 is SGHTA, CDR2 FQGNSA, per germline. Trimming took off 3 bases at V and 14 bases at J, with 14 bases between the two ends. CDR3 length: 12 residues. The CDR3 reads CASSFPGDKKFF. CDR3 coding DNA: TGTGCCAGCAGCTTCCCTGGGGACAAAAAGTTCTTC.

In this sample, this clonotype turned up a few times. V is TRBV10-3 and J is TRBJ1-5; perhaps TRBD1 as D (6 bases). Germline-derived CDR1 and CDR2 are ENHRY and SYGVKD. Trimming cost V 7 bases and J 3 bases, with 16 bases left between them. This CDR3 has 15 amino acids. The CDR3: CAIINREKDNQPQHF. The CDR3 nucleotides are TGTGCCATCATTAACAGGGAGAAGGACAATCAGCCCCAGCATTTT.

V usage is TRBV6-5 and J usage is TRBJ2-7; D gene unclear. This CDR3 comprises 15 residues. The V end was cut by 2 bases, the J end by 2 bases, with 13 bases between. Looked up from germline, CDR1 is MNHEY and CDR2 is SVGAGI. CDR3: CASSYRADTTYEQYF. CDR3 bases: TGTGCCAGCAGTTACAGGGCAGATACTACCTACGAGCAGTACTTC.

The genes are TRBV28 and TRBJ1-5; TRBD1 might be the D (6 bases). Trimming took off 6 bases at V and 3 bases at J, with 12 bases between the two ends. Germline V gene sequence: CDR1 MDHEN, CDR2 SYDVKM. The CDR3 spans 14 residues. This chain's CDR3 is CASRLRDTNQPQHF. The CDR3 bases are TGTGCCAGCAGGCTCCGGGACACCAATCAGCCCCAGCATTTT.

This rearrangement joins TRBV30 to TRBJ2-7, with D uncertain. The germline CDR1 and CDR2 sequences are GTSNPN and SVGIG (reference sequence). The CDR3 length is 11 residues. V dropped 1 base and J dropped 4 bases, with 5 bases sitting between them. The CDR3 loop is CAWSDRYEQYF. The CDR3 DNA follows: TGTGCCTGGAGTGACCGGTACGAGCAGTACTTC.

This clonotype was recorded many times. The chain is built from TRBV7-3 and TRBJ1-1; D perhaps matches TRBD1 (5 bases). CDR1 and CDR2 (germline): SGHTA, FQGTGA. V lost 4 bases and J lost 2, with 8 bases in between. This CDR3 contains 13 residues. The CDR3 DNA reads TGTGCCAGCAGCTCGGACACAAACACTGAAGCTTTCTTT. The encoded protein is CASSSDTNTEAFF.

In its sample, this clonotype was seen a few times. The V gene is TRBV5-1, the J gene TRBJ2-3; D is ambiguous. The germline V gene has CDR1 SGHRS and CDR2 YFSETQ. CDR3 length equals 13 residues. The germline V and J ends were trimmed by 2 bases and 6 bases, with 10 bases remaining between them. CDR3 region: CASSFPVADTQYF. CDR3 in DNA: TGCGCCAGCAGCTTTCCCGTGGCGGATACGCAGTATTTT.

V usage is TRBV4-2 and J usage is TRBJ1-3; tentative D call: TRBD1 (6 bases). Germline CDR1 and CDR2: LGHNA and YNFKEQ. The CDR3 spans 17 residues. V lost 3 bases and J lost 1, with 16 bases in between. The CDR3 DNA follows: TGTGCCAGCAGCCACCCACTGGGGGCTAATTCTGGAAACACCATATATTTT. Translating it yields CASSHPLGANSGNTIYF.

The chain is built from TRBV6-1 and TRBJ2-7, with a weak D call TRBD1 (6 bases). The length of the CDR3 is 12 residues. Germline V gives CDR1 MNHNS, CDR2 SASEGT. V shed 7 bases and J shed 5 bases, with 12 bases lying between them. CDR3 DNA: TGTGCCAGCAACCCGGACAGAAACGAGCAGTACTTC. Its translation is CASNPDRNEQYF.

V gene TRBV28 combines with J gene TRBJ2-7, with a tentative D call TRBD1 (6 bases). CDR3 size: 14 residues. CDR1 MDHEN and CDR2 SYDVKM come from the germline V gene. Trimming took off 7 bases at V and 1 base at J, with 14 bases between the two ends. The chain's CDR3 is CASTVFQGSYEQYF. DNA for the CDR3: TGTGCCAGCACTGTCTTCCAGGGGTCCTACGAGCAGTACTTC.

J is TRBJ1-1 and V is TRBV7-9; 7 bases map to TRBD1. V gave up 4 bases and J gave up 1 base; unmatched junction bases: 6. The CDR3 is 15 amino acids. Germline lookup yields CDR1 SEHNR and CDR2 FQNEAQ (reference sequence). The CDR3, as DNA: TGTGCCAGCAGCTCCTGGACAGGCTCGAACACTGAAGCTTTCTTT. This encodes CASSSWTGSNTEAFF.

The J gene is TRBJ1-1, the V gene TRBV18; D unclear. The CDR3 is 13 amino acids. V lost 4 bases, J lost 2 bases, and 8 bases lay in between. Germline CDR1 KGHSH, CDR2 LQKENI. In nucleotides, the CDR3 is TGTGCCAGCTCACGCGAGGATAACACTGAAGCTTTCTTT. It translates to CASSREDNTEAFF.

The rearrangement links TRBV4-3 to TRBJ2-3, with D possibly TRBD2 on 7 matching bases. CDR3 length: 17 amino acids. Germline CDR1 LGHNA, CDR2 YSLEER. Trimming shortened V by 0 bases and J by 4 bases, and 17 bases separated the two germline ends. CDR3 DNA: TGCGCCAGCAGCCAAGAAGCCCTAGCGGAGGGGGCAGATACGCAGTATTTT. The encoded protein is CASSQEALAEGADTQYF.

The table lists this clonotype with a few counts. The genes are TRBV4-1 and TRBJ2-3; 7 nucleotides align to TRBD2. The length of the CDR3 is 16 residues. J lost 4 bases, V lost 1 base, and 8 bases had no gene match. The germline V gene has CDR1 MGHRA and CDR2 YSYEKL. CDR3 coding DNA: TGCGCCAGCAGCCAAGTATTCTCGGGAGGCGCAGATACGCAGTATTTT. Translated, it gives CASSQVFSGGADTQYF.

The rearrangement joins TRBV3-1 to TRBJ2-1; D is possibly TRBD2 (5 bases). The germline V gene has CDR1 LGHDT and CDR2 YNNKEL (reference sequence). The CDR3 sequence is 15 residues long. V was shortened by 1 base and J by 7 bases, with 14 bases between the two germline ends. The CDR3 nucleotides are TGTGCCAGCAGCCAAGGAGGGAAGTTACAAAATGAGCAGTTCTTC. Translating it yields CASSQGGKLQNEQFF.

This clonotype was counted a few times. The CDR3 is CASSQEAPAVWTGELFF. The DNA for the CDR3 is TGCGCCAGCAGCCAAGAGGCCCCGGCGGTATGGACCGGGGAGCTGTTTTTT. The gene calls are TRBV4-3 and TRBJ2-2; D not certain. This CDR3 is 17 amino acids long. The V end was cut by 0 bases, the J end by 5 bases, with 16 bases between. Germline assignment: CDR1 LGHNA and CDR2 YSLEER.

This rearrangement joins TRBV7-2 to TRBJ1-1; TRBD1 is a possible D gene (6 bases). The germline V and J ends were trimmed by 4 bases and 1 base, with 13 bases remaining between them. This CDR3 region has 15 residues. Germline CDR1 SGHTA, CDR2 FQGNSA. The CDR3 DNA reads TGTGCCAGCAGCTGGACCGGGACAAAGAACACTGAAGCTTTCTTT. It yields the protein CASSWTGTKNTEAFF.

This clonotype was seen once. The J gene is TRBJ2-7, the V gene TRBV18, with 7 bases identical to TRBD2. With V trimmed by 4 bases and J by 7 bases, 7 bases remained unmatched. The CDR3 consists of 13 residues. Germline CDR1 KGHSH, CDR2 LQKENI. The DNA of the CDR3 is TGTGCCAGCTCACTCGGGGGGTACGAGGAGCAGTACTTC. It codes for CASSLGGYEEQYF.

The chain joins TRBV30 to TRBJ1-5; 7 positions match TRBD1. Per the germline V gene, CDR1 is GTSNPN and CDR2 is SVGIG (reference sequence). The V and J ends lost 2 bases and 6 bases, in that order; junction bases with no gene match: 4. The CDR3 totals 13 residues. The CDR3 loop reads CAWSQGELQPQHF. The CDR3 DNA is TGTGCCTGGAGTCAGGGGGAGCTTCAGCCCCAGCATTTT.

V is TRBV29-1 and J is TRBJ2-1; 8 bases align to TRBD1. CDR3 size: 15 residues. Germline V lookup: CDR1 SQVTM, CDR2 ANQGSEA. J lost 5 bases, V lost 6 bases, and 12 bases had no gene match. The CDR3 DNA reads TGCAGCGTGCTGCACCCGGACAGGGTGAACAATGAGCAGTTCTTC. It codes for CSVLHPDRVNNEQFF.

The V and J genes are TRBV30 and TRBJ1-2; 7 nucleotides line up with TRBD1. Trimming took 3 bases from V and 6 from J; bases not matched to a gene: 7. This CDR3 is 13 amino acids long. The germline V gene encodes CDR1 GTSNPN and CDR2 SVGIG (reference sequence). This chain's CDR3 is CAWSQQGRNGYTF. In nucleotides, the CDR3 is TGTGCCTGGAGCCAACAGGGGCGGAATGGCTACACCTTC.